Following are 7 T cell receptor beta chains from one sample sequenced in a study of blood T cell repertoires in COVID-19. TCRdb's table, derived via immunoSEQ multiplex PCR, lists solely in-frame clones and lacks some. The data contain around 190,000 clones, 84% of them singletons. Input material: PBMCs or T cells enriched from blood (not recorded which). Source of these receptors: a woman in her 30s who had recovered from COVID-19.

This clone occurred a few times. The genes are TRBV2 and TRBJ1-5; D possibly corresponds to TRBD1 (5 bases). The CDR3 length is 14 residues. Germline V gene lookup returns CDR1 SNHLY and CDR2 FYNNEI. The germline V and J ends were trimmed by 1 base and 7 bases, with 11 bases remaining between them. CDR3 DNA: TGTGCCAGCAGTGAAGTAGGCGGGGGGCAGCCCCAGCATTTT. It yields the protein CASSEVGGGQPQHF.

This clone was observed many times. The chain joins TRBV6-5 to TRBJ1-2, with D tentatively TRBD1 (6 bases). CDR1 and CDR2 from the germline V gene are MNHEY and SVGAGI. The CDR3 is 13 residues long. V lost 8 bases and J 8 bases, leaving 18 bases between the germline ends. The CDR3 nucleotides read TGTGCCAGCGCGTCTGGGGGGGCGAGGGGCTACACCTTC. It is translated as CASASGGARGYTF.

The rearrangement uses TRBV18 and TRBJ1-4; 8 bases are a match to TRBD1. The germline gives CDR1 KGHSH, CDR2 LQKENI. The CDR3 is 16 amino acids. V shed 6 bases and J 0 bases; nucleotides not matched to a gene: 6. CDR3 amino acids: CASSLDRGSTNEKLFF. The CDR3 bases are TGTGCCAGCTCCCTCGACAGGGGATCAACTAATGAAAAACTGTTTTTT.

This clone was seen only once. The rearrangement joins TRBV29-1 to TRBJ2-7; 9 nucleotides agree with TRBD1. Germline V gene data show CDR1 as SQVTM and CDR2 as ANQGSEA. This CDR3 region has 14 residues. Trimming cost V 4 bases and J 2 bases; bases outside gene matches: 6. CDR3 coding DNA: TGCAGCGTTGGGGGCCGGGACAGGGCCTACGAGCAGTACTTC. Amino acid sequence: CSVGGRDRAYEQYF.

This chain connects TRBV5-5 to TRBJ2-7, with D possibly being TRBD1 (5 bases). This CDR3 region has 15 residues. Trimming took 0 bases from V and 4 from J, leaving 14 bases between them. Germline assignment: CDR1 SGHKS and CDR2 YYEKEE (reference sequence). The chain's CDR3 is CASSLARASGYEQYV. CDR3 nucleotides: TGTGCCAGCAGCTTGGCCAGGGCCTCCGGGTACGAGCAGTACGTC.

This chain links TRBV25-1 with TRBJ2-2, with D possibly being TRBD1 (6 bases). V dropped 6 bases and J dropped 3 bases, with 14 bases sitting between them. Germline V CDR1 and CDR2: MGHDK, SYGVNS. The CDR3 totals 15 residues. This CDR3 is CASRTTGQYTGELFF. CDR3 nucleotides: TGTGCCAGCAGAACGACGGGACAATACACCGGGGAGCTGTTTTTT.

There are a few counts of this clone. The chain links TRBV4-2 to TRBJ2-7, with 8 bases identical to TRBD2. The germline V gene encodes CDR1 LGHNA and CDR2 YNFKEQ. The CDR3 has 15 residues. Trimming removed 3 bases from V and 4 bases from J; junction bases left unmatched: 8. The CDR3 sequence is CASSHRISGVYEQYF. CDR3 DNA: TGTGCCAGCAGCCATCGTATTAGCGGGGTATACGAGCAGTACTTC.